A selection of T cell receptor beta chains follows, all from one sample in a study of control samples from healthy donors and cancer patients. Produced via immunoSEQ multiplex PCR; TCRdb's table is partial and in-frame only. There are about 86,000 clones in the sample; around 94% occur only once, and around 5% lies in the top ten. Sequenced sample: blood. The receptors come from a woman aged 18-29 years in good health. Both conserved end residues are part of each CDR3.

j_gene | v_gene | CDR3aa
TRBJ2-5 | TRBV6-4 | CASSDPPGVPAVNQETQYF
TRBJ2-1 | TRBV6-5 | CASSSLPTGYNEQFF
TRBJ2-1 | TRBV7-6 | CASSDGHQRGEQFF
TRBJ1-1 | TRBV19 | CASTEGSGTEAFF
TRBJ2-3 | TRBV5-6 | CASSPGTSVDTQYF
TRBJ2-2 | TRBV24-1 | CATSGAGLPPKTGELFF
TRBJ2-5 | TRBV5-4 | CASSGTSARGQQETQYF
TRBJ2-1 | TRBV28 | CASSLGARGNYNEQFF
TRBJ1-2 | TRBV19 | CASSSGTRGYTF
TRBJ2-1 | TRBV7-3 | CASSLTWGVEQFF
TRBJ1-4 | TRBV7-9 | CASSSPSSGGGKLFF
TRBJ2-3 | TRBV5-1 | CASSIGTGGADTQYF
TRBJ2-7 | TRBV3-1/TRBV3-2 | CASSQGGLAGVVYF
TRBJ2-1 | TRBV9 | CASSSGQSSYNEQFF
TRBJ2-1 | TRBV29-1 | CSVLSDRVDYNEQFF
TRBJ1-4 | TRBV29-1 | CSVAGTGSSTNEKLFF
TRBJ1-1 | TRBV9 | CASSSPLNTEAFF
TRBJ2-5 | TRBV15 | CATSRDGQGGETQYF
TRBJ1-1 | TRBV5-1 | CASSLEGITEAFF
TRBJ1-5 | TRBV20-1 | CSASKTADSNQPQHF
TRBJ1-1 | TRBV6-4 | CASSPGSSGGTEAFF
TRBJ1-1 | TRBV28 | CASSKTQGTGKDTEAFF
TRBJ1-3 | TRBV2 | CASGRGSGNTIYF
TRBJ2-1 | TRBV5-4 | CASSSPGLANEQFF
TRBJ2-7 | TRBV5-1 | CASSPPGQGYEQYF